This TCR beta chain comes out of a study of shared clonotypes between healthy human individuals. Some clones are missing from TCRdb's copy, which holds only in-frame ones; the method was immunoSEQ multiplex PCR. The data show some 2.3 million clones, more than 80% seen once. Subsets obtained from CD4+ cells comprised CD45RA+ naive and CD45RA-negative memory cells. The sequence was collected from a man aged 18 to 29 in good health. Some clones in this sample may be carry-over from other donors' samples. Source material: naive CD4+ T cells from PBMCs. Specified subset: CD45RA+ positively selected.

The chain's CDR3 is CAAAARDATNEKLFF. The CDR3 nucleotides are TGTGCAGCAGCAGCCAGGGACGCAACTAATGAAAAACTGTTTTTT. The chain has TRBV5-8 and TRBJ1-4; possible D gene TRBD1, 5 bases. Germline-derived CDR1 and CDR2 are SGHTS and YDEGEE. The CDR3 loop spans 15 amino acids.